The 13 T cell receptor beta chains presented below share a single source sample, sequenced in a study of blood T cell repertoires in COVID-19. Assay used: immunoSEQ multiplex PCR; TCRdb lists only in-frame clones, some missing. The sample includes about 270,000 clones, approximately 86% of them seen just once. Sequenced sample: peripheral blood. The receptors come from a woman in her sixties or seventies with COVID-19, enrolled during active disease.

CDR3 in amino acids: CASSPLTPRSYEQYF. As DNA, the CDR3 is TGTGCCAGCAGTCCCCTGACACCGAGATCCTACGAGCAGTACTTC. The V and J genes are TRBV28 and TRBJ2-7; D remains ambiguous. This CDR3 comprises 15 residues. V lost 5 bases to trimming and J lost 1 base, with 15 bases between them. Germline-derived CDR1 and CDR2 are MDHEN and SYDVKM.

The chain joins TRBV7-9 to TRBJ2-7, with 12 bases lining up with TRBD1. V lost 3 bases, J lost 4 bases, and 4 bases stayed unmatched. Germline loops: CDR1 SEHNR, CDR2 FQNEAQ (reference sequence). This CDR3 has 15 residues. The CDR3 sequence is CASSFRDRGPYEQYF. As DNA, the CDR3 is TGTGCCAGCAGCTTCCGGGACAGGGGGCCGTACGAGCAGTACTTC.

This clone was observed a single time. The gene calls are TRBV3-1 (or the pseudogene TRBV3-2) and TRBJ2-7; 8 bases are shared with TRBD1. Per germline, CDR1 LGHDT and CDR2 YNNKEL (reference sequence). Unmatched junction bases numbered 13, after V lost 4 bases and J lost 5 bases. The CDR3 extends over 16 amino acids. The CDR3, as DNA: TGTGCCAGCAGCCCTACCTGGGGACAGGTAGTGAACGAGCAGTACTTC. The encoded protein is CASSPTWGQVVNEQYF.

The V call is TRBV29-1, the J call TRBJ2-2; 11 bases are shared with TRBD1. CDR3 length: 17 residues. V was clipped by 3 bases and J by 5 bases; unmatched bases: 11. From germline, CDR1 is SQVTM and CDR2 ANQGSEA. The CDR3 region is CSVDSFGTGGGTGELFF. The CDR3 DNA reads TGCAGCGTTGATTCTTTCGGGACAGGGGGAGGTACCGGGGAGCTGTTTTTT.

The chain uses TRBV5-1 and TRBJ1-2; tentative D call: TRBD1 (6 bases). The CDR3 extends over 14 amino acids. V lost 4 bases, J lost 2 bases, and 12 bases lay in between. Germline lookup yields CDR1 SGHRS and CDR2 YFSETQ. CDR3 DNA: TGCGCCAGCAGCCGAGAAACAGGGAACTATGGCTACACCTTC. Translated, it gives CASSRETGNYGYTF. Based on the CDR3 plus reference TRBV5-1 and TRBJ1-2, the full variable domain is KAGVTQTPRYLIKTRGQQVTLSCSPISGHRSVSWYQQTPGQGLQFLFEYFSETQRNKGNFPGRFSGRQFSNSRSEMNVSTLELGDSALYLCASSRETGNYGYTFGSGTRLTVV.

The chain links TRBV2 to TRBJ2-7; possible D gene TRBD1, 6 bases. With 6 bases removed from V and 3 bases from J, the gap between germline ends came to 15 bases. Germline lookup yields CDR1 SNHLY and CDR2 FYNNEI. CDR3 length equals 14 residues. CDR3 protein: CASSAPDRSYEQYF. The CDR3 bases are TGTGCCAGCAGCGCCCCCGACAGGAGCTACGAGCAGTACTTC.

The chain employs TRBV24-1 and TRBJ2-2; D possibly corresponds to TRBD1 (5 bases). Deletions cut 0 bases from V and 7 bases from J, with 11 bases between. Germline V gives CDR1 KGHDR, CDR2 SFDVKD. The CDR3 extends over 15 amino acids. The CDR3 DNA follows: TGTGCCACCAGTGATTTGGGCAGGGATAGCGGGGAGCTGTTTTTT. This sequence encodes CATSDLGRDSGELFF.

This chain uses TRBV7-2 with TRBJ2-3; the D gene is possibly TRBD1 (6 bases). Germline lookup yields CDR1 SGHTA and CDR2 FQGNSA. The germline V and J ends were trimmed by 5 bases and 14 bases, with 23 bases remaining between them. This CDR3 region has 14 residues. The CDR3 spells CASSETTGTRIRYF. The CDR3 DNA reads TGTGCCAGCAGCGAAACTACCGGGACACGTATACGGTATTTT.

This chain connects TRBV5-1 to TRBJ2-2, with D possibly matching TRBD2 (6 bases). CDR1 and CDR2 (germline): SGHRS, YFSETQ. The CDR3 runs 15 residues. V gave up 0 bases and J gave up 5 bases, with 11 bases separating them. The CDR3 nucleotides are TGCGCCAGCAGCTTGGCGCGGGGCCAAACCGGGGAGCTGTTTTTT. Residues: CASSLARGQTGELFF.

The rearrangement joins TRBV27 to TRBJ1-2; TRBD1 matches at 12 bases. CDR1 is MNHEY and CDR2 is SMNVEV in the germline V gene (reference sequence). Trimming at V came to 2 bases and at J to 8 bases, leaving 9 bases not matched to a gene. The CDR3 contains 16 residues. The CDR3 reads CASSLEGQGAFHGYTF. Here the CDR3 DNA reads TGTGCCAGCAGTTTAGAGGGACAGGGGGCCTTTCACGGCTACACCTTC.

CDR3 sequence: CASTETGYNEQFF. Here the CDR3 DNA reads TGTGCCAGCACAGAGACAGGGTACAATGAGCAGTTCTTC. J is TRBJ2-1 and V is TRBV7-3; 7 bases are a match to TRBD1. This CDR3 region has 13 residues. CDR1 SGHTA and CDR2 FQGTGA come from the germline V gene. V gave up 7 bases and J gave up 4 bases; unmatched junction bases: 4.

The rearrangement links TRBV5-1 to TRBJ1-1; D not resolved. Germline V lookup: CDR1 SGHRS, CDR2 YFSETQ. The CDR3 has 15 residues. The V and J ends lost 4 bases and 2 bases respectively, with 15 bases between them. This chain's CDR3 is CASSPNSGENTEAFF. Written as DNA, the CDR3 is TGCGCCAGCAGCCCCAATTCGGGAGAAAACACTGAAGCTTTCTTT.

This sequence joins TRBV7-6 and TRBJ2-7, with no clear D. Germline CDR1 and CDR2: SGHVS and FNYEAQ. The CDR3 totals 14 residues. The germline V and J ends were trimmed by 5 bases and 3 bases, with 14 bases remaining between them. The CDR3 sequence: CASSPRIGHYEQYF. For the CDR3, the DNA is TGTGCCAGCAGCCCCCGGATTGGGCACTACGAGCAGTACTTC.